These T cell receptor beta chains were read from a single sample in a study of CD8+ T cells in alopecia areata. TCRdb's table, derived via immunoSEQ multiplex PCR, lists solely in-frame clones and lacks some. The sample gives hundreds of thousands of clones, roughly 60% of which show up once; 0.93% is in the top ten. The sample in question was CD4+ T cells sorted from blood, obtained around week 54, from a patient treated with tofacitinib. All receptors come from a human donor with alopecia areata. Each CDR3 is given with its conserved first and last residue. D genes are given only for firm matches. A clone size is listed for some rows: how often the clone was seen (once, few, many), or a class if it is expanded.

v_gene	abundance	d_gene	j_gene	CDR3nt	CDR3aa
TRBV5-4	.	.	TRBJ1-2	TGTGCCAGCAGCTCTGCCCGGGACGGATATGGCTACACCTTC	CASSSARDGYGYTF
TRBV7-6	.	TRBD2	TRBJ2-5	TGTGCCAGCAGCATACCCCCTGGACTAGCGGGGGTTTTGACCCAGTACTTC	CASSIPPGLAGVLTQYF
TRBV5-4	.	TRBD2	TRBJ2-6	TGTGCCAGCAGCCGACTAGCGGGGGACTCTGGGGCCAACGTCCTGACTTTC	CASSRLAGDSGANVLTF
TRBV30	.	.	TRBJ1-2	TGTGCCTGGAGGGAAAAATTCGGCTACACCTTC	CAWREKFGYTF
TRBV29-1	.	TRBD1	TRBJ1-1	TGCAGCGCCGCTAGGGGGCCAGGGACTGAAGCTTTCTTT	CSAARGPGTEAFF
TRBV7-9	.	.	TRBJ1-6	TGTGCCAGCAGCGGGGACGGCATGAATTCACCCCTCCACTTT	CASSGDGMNSPLHF
TRBV7-6	few	.	TRBJ2-5	TGTGCCAGCAGCTCGGGACGGGACCAAGAGACCCAGTACTTC	CASSSGRDQETQYF
TRBV4-2	.	.	TRBJ2-5	TGTGCCAGCAGCCAAGAGGGGACGAGGAACGGAGAGACCCAGTACTTC	CASSQEGTRNGETQYF
TRBV7-2	.	.	TRBJ2-5	TGTGCCAGCACCCTCTCGGGGGGCGCGGAGACCCAGTACTTC	CASTLSGGAETQYF
TRBV11-2	.	.	TRBJ1-1	TGTGCCAGCAGCTTAGAGAGGAGCTCGACTGAAGCTTTCTTT	CASSLERSSTEAFF
TRBV7-2	.	.	TRBJ1-6	TGTGCCAGCAGCTTTGTTAATTCACCCCTCCACTTT	CASSFVNSPLHF
TRBV5-1	.	.	TRBJ1-6	TGCGCCAGCAGCACCGGGACTAGGATGAATTCACCCCTCCACTTT	CASSTGTRMNSPLHF
TRBV29-1	.	.	TRBJ2-7	TGCAGCGTCCGCGATGACAGGAGATTCTACGAGCAGTACTTC	CSVRDDRRFYEQYF
TRBV7-3	.	.	TRBJ2-7	TGTGCCAGCAGCCCCCCGACTAACTCCTACGAGCAGTACTTC	CASSPPTNSYEQYF
TRBV30	.	TRBD2	TRBJ2-1	TGTGCCTGGAGTCCACTAGCGGACAATGAGCAGTTCTTC	CAWSPLADNEQFF